The rows below give T cell receptor beta chains drawn from one sample of a study of blood T cell repertoires in COVID-19. TCRdb's copy holds only in-frame clones and misses some; the assay was immunoSEQ multiplex PCR. The data show around 300,000 clones, 89% seen once. The specimen was PBMCs or T cells enriched from blood (not recorded which). The receptors derive from a woman in her sixties who had recovered from COVID-19. CDR3s include the opening cysteine and the closing phenylalanine or tryptophan. The D gene is left open where the match is weak. Rows may omit the clone size; those that give it use once, few, many or a size class.

V	J	size	D	DNA	CDR3
TRBV27	TRBJ2-1	.	TRBD2	TGTGCCAGCAGTGGCACTAGCGGGAGTTCGAATGAGCAGTTCTTC	CASSGTSGSSNEQFF
TRBV7-8	TRBJ2-7	.	TRBD2	TGTGCCAGCAGCTTACTAGCGGGAGCGGGCGACGAGCAGTACTTC	CASSLLAGAGDEQYF
TRBV7-3	TRBJ1-1	.	.	TGTGCCAGCAGCTTATCTACAGGGTCGGGCACTGAAGCTTTCTTT	CASSLSTGSGTEAFF
TRBV25-1	TRBJ1-1	.	.	TGTGCCAGCAGCAGTCAGGGGATGAACACTGAAGCTTTCTTT	CASSSQGMNTEAFF
TRBV5-6	TRBJ1-3	.	.	TGTGCCACCAACACAGGGTTTAGTTCTGGAAACACCATATATTTT	CATNTGFSSGNTIYF
TRBV7-2	TRBJ2-1	.	.	TGTGCCAGCCGCCCAGCGGGTTTCGGAGGTTACAATGAGCAGTTCTTC	CASRPAGFGGYNEQFF
TRBV1	TRBJ1-2	.	.	TGCACCAGCAGCCAAGATCTTAAAGGCTACACCTTC	CTSSQDLKGYTF
TRBV30	TRBJ2-1	once	.	TGTGCCTGGAGTGAGGGGGATGGGAATGAGCAGTTCTTC	CAWSEGDGNEQFF
TRBV3-1/TRBV3-2	TRBJ2-2	once	TRBD2	TGTGCCAGCAGCCGAAGGACTAGCGGGGGGGCGAGAGGGGAGCTGTTTTTT	CASSRRTSGGARGELFF
TRBV7-9	TRBJ2-1	.	TRBD1	TGTGCCAGCAGCTCGACCCGGGACAGGTCTTTCAATGAGCAGTTCTTC	CASSSTRDRSFNEQFF
TRBV30	TRBJ1-1	.	.	TGTGCCTGGAGAGACTACAAGATTAATGAAGCTTTCTTT	CAWRDYKINEAFF
TRBV10-3	TRBJ2-7	.	TRBD2	TGTGCCATCAGTGACGGGACTAGCGGGAGCGACGAGCAGTACTTC	CAISDGTSGSDEQYF
TRBV21-1	TRBJ2-7	.	.	TGTGCCAGCAGCTTACAGAACCGGGACAGCTCCTACGAGCAGTACTTC	CASSLQNRDSSYEQYF
TRBV27	TRBJ1-4	.	.	TGTGCCAGCAGCCCGCGGCCGGGTGGCGAAAAACTGTTTTTT	CASSPRPGGEKLFF
TRBV7-3	TRBJ1-3	.	.	TGTGCCAGCAGCTTAAGGTACGGGTCTGGGGCGGGAAACACCATATATTTT	CASSLRYGSGAGNTIYF
TRBV13	TRBJ2-3	.	.	TGTGCCAGCAGCTTCCAGGGCCCCACAGATACGCAGTATTTT	CASSFQGPTDTQYF
TRBV28	TRBJ2-7	once	.	TGTGCCAGCAGGTCCCCCTACCACTACGAGCAGTACTTC	CASRSPYHYEQYF
TRBV7-3	TRBJ1-1	.	.	TGTGCCAGCAGCCCCACAGGGAACACTGAATCTTTCTTT	CASSPTGNTESFF
TRBV7-6	TRBJ1-1	.	.	TGTGCCAGCATGTTGTACGGGGGGGACACTGAAGCTTTCTTT	CASMLYGGDTEAFF
TRBV6-5	TRBJ2-1	.	.	TGTGCCAGCAGCTCGCCCGGGACTGGGGACAATGAGCAGTTCTTC	CASSSPGTGDNEQFF
TRBV5-1	TRBJ1-6	few	.	TGCGCCAGCAGGGAGAGGACCGGAGGGAATTCACCCCTCCACTTT	CASRERTGGNSPLHF
TRBV5-4	TRBJ2-3	once	TRBD2	TGTGCCAGCAGCCTCGGACTAGCGGGTTTCACAGATACGCAGTATTTT	CASSLGLAGFTDTQYF
TRBV28	TRBJ1-1	once	.	TGTGCCAGCGTCTGGCAGGGCACTGAAGCTTTCTTT	CASVWQGTEAFF
TRBV2	TRBJ1-1	.	.	TGTGCCAGCAGTGAAGTCGGGATGAACACTGAAGCTTTCTTT	CASSEVGMNTEAFF
TRBV5-1	TRBJ1-6	.	TRBD1	TGCGCCAGCAGCCTAGGACAGGGTTCTTCACCCCTCCACTTT	CASSLGQGSSPLHF
TRBV7-6	TRBJ1-1	.	.	TGTGCCAGCAGCCTATCCTTGACAAACACTGAAGCTTTCTTT	CASSLSLTNTEAFF
TRBV27	TRBJ2-5	.	.	TGTGCCACCCTCCAAGAGACCCAGTACTTC	CATLQETQYF
TRBV6-5	TRBJ1-6	.	TRBD1	TGTGCCAGCAAAAGGACAGGGGTTTGGAATTCACCCCTCCACTTT	CASKRTGVWNSPLHF
TRBV2	TRBJ1-1	once	.	TGTGCCAGCGTGAGGCACACTGAAGCTTTCTTT	CASVRHTEAFF
TRBV19	TRBJ2-5	.	TRBD2	TGTGCCAGTAGTCCGCGGGGGGGACAGCAAGAGACCCAGTACTTC	CASSPRGGQQETQYF
TRBV12-3/TRBV12-4	TRBJ2-3	.	TRBD1	TGTGCCAGCAGGCCGGGACAGGGCACGCAGTATTTT	CASRPGQGTQYF
TRBV10-3	TRBJ1-1	.	TRBD1	TGTGCCATCAGTGTAGGAGACAGGGGGCTAACTTTCTTT	CAISVGDRGLTFF
TRBV27	TRBJ1-5	.	TRBD1	TGTGCCAGCAGTTTAGGGGCAGGGGGATATCAGCCCCAGCATTTT	CASSLGAGGYQPQHF
TRBV7-2	TRBJ1-4	.	.	TGTGCCAGCAGCCAAAGTACTTATACGGAAAAACTGTTTTTT	CASSQSTYTEKLFF
TRBV2	TRBJ2-7	.	.	TGTGCCAGCAGGACAGACTCCTACGAGCAGTACTTC	CASRTDSYEQYF
TRBV7-3	TRBJ2-5	.	.	TGTGCCAGCAGCTACTGGGGCGAAGAACAAGAGACCCAGTACTTC	CASSYWGEEQETQYF
TRBV2	TRBJ2-1	.	TRBD2	TGTGCCAGCAGTGAACAGAGCGGGATCTACAATGAGCAGTTCTTC	CASSEQSGIYNEQFF
TRBV9	TRBJ2-3	.	TRBD2	TGTGCCAGCAGCACCCGGGGTAGCGGGAGAGGGGGCACAGATACGCAGTATTTT	CASSTRGSGRGGTDTQYF
TRBV5-1	TRBJ1-6	.	.	TGCGCCAGAAGTTGTCGTGGTATCGGCTCCTATAATTCACCCCTCCACTTT	CARSCRGIGSYNSPLHF
TRBV7-8	TRBJ1-2	.	.	TGTGCCAGCAGCTTAGGAGTAGGACTTAACTATGGCTACACCTTC	CASSLGVGLNYGYTF
TRBV3-1/TRBV3-2	TRBJ2-1	.	.	TGTGCCAGCAGCAAGGGGTTACTGGGTGAGCAGTTCTTC	CASSKGLLGEQFF
TRBV11-2	TRBJ2-7	.	.	TGTGCCAGCAGCGCAGGGTCCTACGAGCAGTACTTC	CASSAGSYEQYF
TRBV20-1	TRBJ2-1	.	TRBD2	TGCAGTGCCAGTAGCGGGAGATCCTACAATGAGCAGTTCTTC	CSASSGRSYNEQFF
TRBV18	TRBJ2-7	.	TRBD1	TGTGCCAGCTCACCGGGACAGGTAACCTACGAGCAGTACTTC	CASSPGQVTYEQYF
TRBV29-1	TRBJ1-4	.	.	TGCAGCGTTGGACAGTTTGATGAAAAACTGTTTTTT	CSVGQFDEKLFF
TRBV5-1	TRBJ2-5	.	TRBD2	TGCGCCAGCAGCGGGGAACGGGGGAGGGGAGAGACCCAGTACTTC	CASSGERGRGETQYF
TRBV7-3	TRBJ2-1	.	.	TGTGCCAGCAGCTTAAACCAGGGGAATGAGCAGTTCTTC	CASSLNQGNEQFF
TRBV7-3	TRBJ1-1	once	TRBD1	TGTGCCAGCAGCCCAGGGGGCTCGATGTCAGCTTTCTTT	CASSPGGSMSAFF
TRBV4-1	TRBJ2-1	.	TRBD2	TGCGCCAGCAGCCCCGATGGACTAGCGGGTACCAATGAGCAGTTCTTC	CASSPDGLAGTNEQFF
TRBV12-3/TRBV12-4	TRBJ1-5	once	.	TGTGCCAGCAGCCGACAGGATGGTCAGCCCCAGCATTTT	CASSRQDGQPQHF
TRBV27	TRBJ2-7	.	TRBD2	TGTGCCAGCAGTTCGGGACTAGCGCCGTCCGAGCAGTACTTC	CASSSGLAPSEQYF
TRBV4-2	TRBJ2-5	.	TRBD2	TGTGCCAGCAGCCGAACGACTAGCGGGAACCAAGAGACCCAGTACTTC	CASSRTTSGNQETQYF
TRBV27	TRBJ2-3	.	.	TGTGCCAGCAGTCCATACTCCGATACGCAGTATTTT	CASSPYSDTQYF
TRBV5-1	TRBJ1-1	.	.	TGCGCCAGCAGCTTGGCCGTCGGGGAAGCTTTCTTT	CASSLAVGEAFF
TRBV28	TRBJ1-2	.	.	TGTGCCAGCAGCCGCCGGCAGGAAATATTCTATGGCTACACCTTC	CASSRRQEIFYGYTF
TRBV28	TRBJ2-3	.	TRBD1	TGTGCCAGCAGTACTCCGGGACAGGGGGAGGTAGATACGCAGTATTTT	CASSTPGQGEVDTQYF